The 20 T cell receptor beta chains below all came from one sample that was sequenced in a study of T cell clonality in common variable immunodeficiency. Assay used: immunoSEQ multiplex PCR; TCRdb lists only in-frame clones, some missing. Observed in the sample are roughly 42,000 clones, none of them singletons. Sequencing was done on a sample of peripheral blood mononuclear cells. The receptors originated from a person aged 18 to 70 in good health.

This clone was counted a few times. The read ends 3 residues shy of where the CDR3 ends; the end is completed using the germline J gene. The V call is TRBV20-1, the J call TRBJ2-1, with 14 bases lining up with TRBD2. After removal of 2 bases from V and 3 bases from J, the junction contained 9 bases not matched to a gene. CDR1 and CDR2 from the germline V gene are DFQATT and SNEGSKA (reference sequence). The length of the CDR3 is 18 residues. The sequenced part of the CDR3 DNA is TGCAGTGCTAGACCGGGACTAGCGGGAGAGCAAGTCTACAATGAG. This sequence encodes CSARPGLAGEQVYNE. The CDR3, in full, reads CSARPGLAGEQVYNEQFF.

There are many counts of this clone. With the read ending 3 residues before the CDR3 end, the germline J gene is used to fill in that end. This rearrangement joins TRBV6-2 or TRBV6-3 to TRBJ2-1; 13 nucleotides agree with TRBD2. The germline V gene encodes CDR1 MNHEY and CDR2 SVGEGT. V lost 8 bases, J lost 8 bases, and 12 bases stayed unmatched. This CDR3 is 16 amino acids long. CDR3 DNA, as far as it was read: TGTGCCAGCGCGTCGCCCGGACTAGCGGGAGTGGATGAG. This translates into CASASPGLAGVDE. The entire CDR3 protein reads CASASPGLAGVDEQFF.

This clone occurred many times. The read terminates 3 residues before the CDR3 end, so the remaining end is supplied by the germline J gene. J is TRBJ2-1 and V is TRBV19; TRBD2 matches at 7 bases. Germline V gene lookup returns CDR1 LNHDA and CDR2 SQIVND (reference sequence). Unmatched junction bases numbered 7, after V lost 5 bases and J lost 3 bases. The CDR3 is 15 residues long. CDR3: CASSPGGAGYNEQFF. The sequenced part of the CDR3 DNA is TGTGCCAGTAGTCCGGGGGGAGCCGGCTACAATGAG.

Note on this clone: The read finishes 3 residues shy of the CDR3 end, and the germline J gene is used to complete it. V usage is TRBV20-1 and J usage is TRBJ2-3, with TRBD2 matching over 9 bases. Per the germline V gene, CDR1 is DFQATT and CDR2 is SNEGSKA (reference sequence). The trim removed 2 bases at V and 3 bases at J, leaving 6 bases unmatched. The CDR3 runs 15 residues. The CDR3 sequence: CSARMSGLATDTQYF. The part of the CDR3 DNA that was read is TGCAGTGCTAGAATGAGTGGACTAGCGACAGATACG.

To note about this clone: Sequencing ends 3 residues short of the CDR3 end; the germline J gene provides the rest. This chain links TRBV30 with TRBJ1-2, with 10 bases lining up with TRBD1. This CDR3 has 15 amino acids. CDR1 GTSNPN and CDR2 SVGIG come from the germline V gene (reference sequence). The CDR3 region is CAWSVGQGVKGDYTF. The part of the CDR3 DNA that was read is TGTGCCTGGAGTGTAGGACAGGGGGTCAAGGGAGAC.

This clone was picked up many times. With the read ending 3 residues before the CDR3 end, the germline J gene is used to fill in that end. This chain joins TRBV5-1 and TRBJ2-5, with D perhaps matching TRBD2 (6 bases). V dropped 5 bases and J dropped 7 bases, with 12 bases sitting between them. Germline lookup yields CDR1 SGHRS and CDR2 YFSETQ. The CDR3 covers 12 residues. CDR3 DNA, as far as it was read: TGCGCCAGCAGTGTCGTTAGCGGGACC. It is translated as CASSVVSGT. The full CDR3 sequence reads CASSVVSGTQYF.

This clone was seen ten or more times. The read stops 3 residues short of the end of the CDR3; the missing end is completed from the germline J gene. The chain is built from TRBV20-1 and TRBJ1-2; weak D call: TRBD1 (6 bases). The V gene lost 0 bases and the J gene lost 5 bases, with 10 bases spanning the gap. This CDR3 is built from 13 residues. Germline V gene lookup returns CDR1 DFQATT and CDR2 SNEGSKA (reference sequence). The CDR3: CSAREAGEYGYTF. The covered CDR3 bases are TGCAGTGCTAGAGAGGCAGGGGAGTATGGC.

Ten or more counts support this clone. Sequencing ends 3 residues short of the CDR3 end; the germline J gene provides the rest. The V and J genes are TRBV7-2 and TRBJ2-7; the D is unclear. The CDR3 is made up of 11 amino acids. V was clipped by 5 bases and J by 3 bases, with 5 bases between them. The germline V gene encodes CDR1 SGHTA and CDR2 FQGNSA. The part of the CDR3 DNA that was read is TGTGCCAGCAGCCCTCTCTACGAG. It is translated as CASSPLYE. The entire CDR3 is CASSPLYEQYF.

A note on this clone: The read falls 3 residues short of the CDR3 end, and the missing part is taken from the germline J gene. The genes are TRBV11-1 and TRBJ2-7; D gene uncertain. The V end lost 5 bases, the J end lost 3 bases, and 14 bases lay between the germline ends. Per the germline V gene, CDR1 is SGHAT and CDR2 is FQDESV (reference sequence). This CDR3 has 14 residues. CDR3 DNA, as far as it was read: TGTGCCAGCAGCCCAGGCCCTACACTCTACGAG. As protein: CASSPGPTLYE. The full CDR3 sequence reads CASSPGPTLYEQYF.

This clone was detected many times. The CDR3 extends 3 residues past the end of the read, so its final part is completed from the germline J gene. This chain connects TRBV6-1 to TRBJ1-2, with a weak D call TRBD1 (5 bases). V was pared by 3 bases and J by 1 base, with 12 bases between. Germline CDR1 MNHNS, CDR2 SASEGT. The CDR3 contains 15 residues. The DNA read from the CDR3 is TGTGCCAGCAGTGAGGCGGGGGGAAGTAACTATGGC. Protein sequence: CASSEAGGSNYG. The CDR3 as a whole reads CASSEAGGSNYGYTF.

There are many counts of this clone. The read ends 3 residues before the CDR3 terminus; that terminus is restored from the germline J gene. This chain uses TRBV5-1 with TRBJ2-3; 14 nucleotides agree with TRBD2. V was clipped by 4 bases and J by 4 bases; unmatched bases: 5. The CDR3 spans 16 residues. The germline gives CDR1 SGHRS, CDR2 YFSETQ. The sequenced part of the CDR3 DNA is TGCGCCAGCAGCAGGGGACTAGCGGGAGTTCCAGATACG. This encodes CASSRGLAGVPDT. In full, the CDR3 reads CASSRGLAGVPDTQYF.

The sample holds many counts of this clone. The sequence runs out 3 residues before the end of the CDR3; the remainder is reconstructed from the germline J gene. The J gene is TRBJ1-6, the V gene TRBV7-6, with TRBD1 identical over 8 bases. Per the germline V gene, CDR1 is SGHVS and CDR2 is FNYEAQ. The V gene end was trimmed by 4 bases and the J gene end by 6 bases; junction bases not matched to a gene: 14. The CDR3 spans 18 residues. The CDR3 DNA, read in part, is TGTGCCAGCAGCTCCCGCGGGACAGGAGGGGTCGGTAATTCACCC. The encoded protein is CASSSRGTGGVGNSP. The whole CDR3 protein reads CASSSRGTGGVGNSPLHF.

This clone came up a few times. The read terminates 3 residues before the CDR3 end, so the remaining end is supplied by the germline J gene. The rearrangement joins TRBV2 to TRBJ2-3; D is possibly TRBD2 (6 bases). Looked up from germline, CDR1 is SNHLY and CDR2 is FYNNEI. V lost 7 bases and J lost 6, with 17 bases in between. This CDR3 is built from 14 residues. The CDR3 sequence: CASNPGLQSDTQYF. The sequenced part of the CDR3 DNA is TGTGCCAGCAACCCGGGACTCCAGAGCGATACG.

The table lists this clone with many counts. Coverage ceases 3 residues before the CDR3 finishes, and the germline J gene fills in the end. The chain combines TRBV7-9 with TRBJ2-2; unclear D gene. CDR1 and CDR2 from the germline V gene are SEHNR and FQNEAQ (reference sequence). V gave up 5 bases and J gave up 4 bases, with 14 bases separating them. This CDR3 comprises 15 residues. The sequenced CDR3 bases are TGTGCCAGCAGCATAGTCGAGACACCCACCGGGGAG. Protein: CASSIVETPTGE. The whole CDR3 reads CASSIVETPTGELFF.

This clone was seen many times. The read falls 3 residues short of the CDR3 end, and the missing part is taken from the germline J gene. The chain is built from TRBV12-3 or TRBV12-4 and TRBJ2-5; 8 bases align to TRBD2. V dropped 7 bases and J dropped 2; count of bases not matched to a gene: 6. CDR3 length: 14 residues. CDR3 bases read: TGTGCCAGCACCCTAGCGGGCCTACAAGAGACC. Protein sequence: CASTLAGLQET. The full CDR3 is CASTLAGLQETQYF.

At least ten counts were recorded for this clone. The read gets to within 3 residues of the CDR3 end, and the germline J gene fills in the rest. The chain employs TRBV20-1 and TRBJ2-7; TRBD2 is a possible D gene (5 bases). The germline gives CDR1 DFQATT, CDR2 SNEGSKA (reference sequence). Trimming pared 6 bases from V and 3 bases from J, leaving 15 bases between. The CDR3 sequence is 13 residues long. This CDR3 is CSALGPSGYEQYF. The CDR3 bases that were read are TGCAGTGCCCTAGGGCCCAGCGGCTACGAG.

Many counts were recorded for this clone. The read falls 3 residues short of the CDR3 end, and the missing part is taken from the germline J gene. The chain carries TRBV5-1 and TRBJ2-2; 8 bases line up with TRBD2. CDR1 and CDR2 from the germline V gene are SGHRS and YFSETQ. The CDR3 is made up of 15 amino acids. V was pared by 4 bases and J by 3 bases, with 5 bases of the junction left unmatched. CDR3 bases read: TGCGCCAGCAGCCCGGTAGCGGGGTACACCGGGGAG. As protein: CASSPVAGYTGE. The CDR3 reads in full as CASSPVAGYTGELFF.

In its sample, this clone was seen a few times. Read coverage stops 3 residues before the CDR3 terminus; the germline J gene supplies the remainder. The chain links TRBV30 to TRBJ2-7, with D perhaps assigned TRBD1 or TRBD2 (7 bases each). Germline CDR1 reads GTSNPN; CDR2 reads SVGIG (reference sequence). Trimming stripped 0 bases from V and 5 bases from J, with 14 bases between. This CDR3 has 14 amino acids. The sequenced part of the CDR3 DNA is TGTGCCTGGAGTGTGGGAGGGGGCGAGGACGAG. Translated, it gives CAWSVGGGEDE. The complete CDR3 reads CAWSVGGGEDEQYF.

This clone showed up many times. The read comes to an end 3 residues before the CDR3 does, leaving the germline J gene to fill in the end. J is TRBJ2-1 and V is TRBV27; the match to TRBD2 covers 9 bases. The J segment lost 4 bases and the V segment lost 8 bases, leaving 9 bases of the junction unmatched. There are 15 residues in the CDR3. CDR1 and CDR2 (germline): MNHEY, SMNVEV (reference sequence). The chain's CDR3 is CASRASGINYNEQFF. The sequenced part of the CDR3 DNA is TGTGCCAGCCGGGCTAGCGGGATTAATTACAATGAG.

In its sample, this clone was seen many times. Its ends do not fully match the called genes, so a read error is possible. The part of the CDR3 DNA that was read is TGCGCCAGCAGCCAAAATCTAGTGATGAACACTGAA. Its protein is CASSQNLVMNTE. The CDR3 in its entirety is CASSQNLVMNTEAFF. V is TRBV4-2 and J is TRBJ1-1; D is uncertain. Read data end 3 residues before the CDR3 end; the end is taken from the germline J gene. Germline CDR1 and CDR2: LGHNA and YNFKEQ. The CDR3 totals 15 residues.